These 3 T cell receptor beta chains came from one sample sequenced in a study of cytotoxic CD8 clonotypes in ibrutinib-treated CLL. Measured with immunoSEQ multiplex PCR; TCRdb has only the in-frame clones, and not every one. The data contain about 310,000 clones, 80% of them seen just once; the ten biggest clones take up 6.7%. The material was PBMCs, obtained before ibrutinib treatment. The receptors were sampled from a human donor with chronic lymphocytic leukemia.

The CDR3 loop is CASTTQGTEQFF. CDR3 nucleotide sequence: TGTGCCAGCACAACCCAGGGTACTGAGCAGTTCTTC. The chain carries TRBV28 and TRBJ2-1, with D perhaps matching TRBD1 (5 bases). Germline values: CDR1 MDHEN, CDR2 SYDVKM. V was shortened by 7 bases and J by 9 bases, with 13 bases between the two germline ends. The CDR3 length is 12 residues. Variable domain in full (rest from reference TRBV28 and TRBJ2-1): DVKVTQSSRYLVKRTGEKVFLECVQDMDHENMFWYRQDPGLGLRLIYFSYDVKMKEKGDIPEGYSVSREKKERFSLILESASTNQTSMYLCASTTQGTEQFFGPGTRLTVL.

The chain combines TRBV7-8 with TRBJ2-2; TRBD2 agrees at 7 bases. The V gene end was trimmed by 6 bases and the J gene end by 1 base; junction bases not matched to a gene: 2. The germline V gene encodes CDR1 SGHVS and CDR2 FQNEAQ. The CDR3 is made up of 14 amino acids. The CDR3 loop reads CASRSGVNTGELFF. DNA for the CDR3: TGTGCCAGCAGAAGCGGGGTGAACACCGGGGAGCTGTTTTTT.

The rearrangement joins TRBV6-4 to TRBJ2-2; D gene ambiguous. CDR1 and CDR2 from the germline V gene are MRHNA and SNTAGT. CDR3 length: 13 residues. With 6 bases removed from V and 2 bases from J, the gap between germline ends came to 7 bases. CDR3 protein: CASSQSNTGELFF. CDR3 nucleotides: TGTGCCAGCAGCCAGTCAAACACCGGGGAGCTGTTTTTT.